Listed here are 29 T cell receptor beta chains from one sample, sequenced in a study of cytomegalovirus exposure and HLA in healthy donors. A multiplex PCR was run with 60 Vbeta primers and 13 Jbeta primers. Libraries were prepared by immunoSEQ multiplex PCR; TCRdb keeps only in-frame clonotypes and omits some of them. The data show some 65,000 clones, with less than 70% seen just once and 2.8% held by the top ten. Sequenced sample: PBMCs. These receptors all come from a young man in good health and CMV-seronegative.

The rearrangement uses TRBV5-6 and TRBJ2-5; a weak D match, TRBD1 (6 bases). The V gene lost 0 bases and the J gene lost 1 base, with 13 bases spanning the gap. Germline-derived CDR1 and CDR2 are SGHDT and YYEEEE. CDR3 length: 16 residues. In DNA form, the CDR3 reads TGTGCCAGCAGCTTGGTGGGGACATACTCCCAAGAGACCCAGTACTTC. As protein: CASSLVGTYSQETQYF. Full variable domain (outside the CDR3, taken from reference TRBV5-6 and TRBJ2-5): DAGVTQSPTHLIKTRGQQVTLRCSPKSGHDTVSWYQQALGQGPQFIFQYYEEEERQRGNFPDRFSGHQFPNYSSELNVNALLLGDSALYLCASSLVGTYSQETQYFGPGTRLLVL.

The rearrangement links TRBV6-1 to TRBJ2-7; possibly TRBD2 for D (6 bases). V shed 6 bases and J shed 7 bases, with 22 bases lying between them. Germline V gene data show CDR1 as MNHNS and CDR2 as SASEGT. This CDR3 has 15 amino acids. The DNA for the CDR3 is TGTGCCAGCAGCCTACGGGGAGGAGTTAACTTGGAGCAGTACTTC. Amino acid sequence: CASSLRGGVNLEQYF.

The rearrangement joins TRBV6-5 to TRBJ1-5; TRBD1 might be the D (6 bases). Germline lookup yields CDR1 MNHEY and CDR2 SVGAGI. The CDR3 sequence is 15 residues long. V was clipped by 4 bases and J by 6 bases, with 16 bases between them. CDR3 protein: CASSFPDRLSQPQHF. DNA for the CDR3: TGTGCCAGCAGTTTCCCGGACAGATTAAGTCAGCCCCAGCATTTT.

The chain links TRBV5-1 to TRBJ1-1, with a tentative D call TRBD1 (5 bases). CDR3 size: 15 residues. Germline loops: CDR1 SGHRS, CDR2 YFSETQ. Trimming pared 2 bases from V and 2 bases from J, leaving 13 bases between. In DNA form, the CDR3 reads TGCGCCAGCAGCTTAGGAACAGGCCTAAACACTGAAGCTTTCTTT. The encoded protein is CASSLGTGLNTEAFF.

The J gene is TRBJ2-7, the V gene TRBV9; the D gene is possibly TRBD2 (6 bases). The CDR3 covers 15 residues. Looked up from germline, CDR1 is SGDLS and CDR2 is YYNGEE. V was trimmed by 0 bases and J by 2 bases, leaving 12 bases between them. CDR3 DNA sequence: TGTGCCAGCAGCGTAGACGGGGAGGAGACCTACGAGCAGTACTTC. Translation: CASSVDGEETYEQYF.

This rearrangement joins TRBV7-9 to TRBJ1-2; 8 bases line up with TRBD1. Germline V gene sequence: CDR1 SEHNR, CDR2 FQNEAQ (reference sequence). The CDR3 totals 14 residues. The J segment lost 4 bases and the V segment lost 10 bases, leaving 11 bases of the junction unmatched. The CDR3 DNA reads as TGTGCCATTATAATGACAGGGGCCTTCTATGGCTACACCTTC. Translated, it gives CAIIMTGAFYGYTF.

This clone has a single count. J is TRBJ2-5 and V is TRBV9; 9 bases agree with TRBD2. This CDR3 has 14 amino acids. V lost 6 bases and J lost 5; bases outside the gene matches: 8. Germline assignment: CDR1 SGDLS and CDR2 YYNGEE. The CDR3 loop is CASKPAGGHETQYF. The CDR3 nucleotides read TGTGCCAGCAAACCAGCGGGGGGCCATGAGACCCAGTACTTC.

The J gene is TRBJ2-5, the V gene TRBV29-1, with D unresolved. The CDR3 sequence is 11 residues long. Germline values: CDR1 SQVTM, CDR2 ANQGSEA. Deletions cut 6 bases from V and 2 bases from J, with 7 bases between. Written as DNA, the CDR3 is TGCAGCGTGGCCTTTCAAGAGACCCAGTACTTC. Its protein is CSVAFQETQYF.

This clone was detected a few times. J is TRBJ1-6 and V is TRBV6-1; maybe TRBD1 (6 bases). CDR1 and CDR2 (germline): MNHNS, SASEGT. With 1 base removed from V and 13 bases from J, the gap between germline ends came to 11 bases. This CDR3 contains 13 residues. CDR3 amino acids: CASSEGTGTPLHF. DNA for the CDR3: TGTGCCAGCAGTGAAGGTACAGGGACGCCCCTCCACTTT.

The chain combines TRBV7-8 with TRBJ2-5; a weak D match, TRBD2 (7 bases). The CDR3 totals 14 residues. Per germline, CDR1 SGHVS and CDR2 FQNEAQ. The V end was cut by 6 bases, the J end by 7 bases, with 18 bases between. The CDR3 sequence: CASRPRGAGPTQYF. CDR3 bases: TGTGCCAGCAGGCCTCGGGGGGCCGGTCCGACCCAGTACTTC.

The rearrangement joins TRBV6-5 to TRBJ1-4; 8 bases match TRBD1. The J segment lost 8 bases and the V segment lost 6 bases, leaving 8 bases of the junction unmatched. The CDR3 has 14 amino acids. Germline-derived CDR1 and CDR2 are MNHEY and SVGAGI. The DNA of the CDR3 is TGTGCCAGCAGCTCCGGGACAGGTGGAGAAAAACTGTTTTTT. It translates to CASSSGTGGEKLFF.

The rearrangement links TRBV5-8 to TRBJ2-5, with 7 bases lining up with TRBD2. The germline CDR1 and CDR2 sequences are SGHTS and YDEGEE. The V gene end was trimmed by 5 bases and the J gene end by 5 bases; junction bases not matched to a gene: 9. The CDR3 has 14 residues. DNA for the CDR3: TGTGCCAGCAGTTCCAGCGGGGCTTGGGAGACCCAGTACTTC. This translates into CASSSSGAWETQYF.

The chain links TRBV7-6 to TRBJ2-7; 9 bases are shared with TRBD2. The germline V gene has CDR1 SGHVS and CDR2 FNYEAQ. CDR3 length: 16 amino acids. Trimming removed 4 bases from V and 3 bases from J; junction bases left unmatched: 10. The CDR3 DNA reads TGTGCCAGCAGCTCGGGGGAGGCTAGCGGGGACTACGAGCAGTACGTC. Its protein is CASSSGEASGDYEQYV.

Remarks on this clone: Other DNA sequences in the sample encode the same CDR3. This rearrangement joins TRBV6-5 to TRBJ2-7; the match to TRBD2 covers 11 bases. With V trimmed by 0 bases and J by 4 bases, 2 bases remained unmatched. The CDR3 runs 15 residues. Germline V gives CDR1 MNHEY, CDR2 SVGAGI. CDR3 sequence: CASSYSASGGYEQYF. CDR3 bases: TGTGCCAGCAGTTACTCGGCTAGCGGGGGGTACGAGCAGTACTTC.

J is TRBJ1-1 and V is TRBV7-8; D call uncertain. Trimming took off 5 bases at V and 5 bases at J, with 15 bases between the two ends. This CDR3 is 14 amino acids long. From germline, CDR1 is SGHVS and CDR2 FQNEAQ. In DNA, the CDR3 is TGTGCCAGCAGCCCGTGGGTCCGGGATACTGAAGCTTTCTTT. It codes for CASSPWVRDTEAFF. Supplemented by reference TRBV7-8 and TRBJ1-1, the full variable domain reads GAGVSQSPRYKVAKRGQDVALRCDPISGHVSLFWYQQALGQGPEFLTYFQNEAQLDKSGLPSDRFFAERPEGSVSTLKIQRTQQEDSAVYLCASSPWVRDTEAFFGQGTRLTVV.

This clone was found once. The chain's CDR3 is CASSLTGVRHNSPLHF. The CDR3 DNA follows: TGTGCCAGCAGCTTAACAGGGGTGAGGCATAATTCACCCCTCCACTTT. This rearrangement joins TRBV11-2 to TRBJ1-6; 7 bases match TRBD1. Germline lookup yields CDR1 SGHAT and CDR2 FQNNGV. The CDR3 totals 16 residues. The J segment lost 5 bases and the V segment lost 2 bases, leaving 6 bases of the junction unmatched. Based on the CDR3 plus reference TRBV11-2 and TRBJ1-6, the full variable domain is EAGVAQSPRYKIIEKRQSVAFWCNPISGHATLYWYQQILGQGPKLLIQFQNNGVVDDSQLPKDRFSAERLKGVDSTLKIQPAKLEDSAVYLCASSLTGVRHNSPLHFGNGTRLTVT.

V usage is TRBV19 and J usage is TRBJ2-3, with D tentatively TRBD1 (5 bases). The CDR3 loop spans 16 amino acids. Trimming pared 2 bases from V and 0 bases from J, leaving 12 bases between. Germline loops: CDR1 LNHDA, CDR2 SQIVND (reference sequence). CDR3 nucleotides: TGTGCCAGTAGTATATACAGGCTCGATAGCACAGATACGCAGTATTTT. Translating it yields CASSIYRLDSTDTQYF. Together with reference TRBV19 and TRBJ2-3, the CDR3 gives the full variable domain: DGGITQSPKYLFRKEGQNVTLSCEQNLNHDAMYWYRQDPGQGLRLIYYSQIVNDFQKGDIAEGYSVSREKKESFPLTVTSAQKNPTAFYLCASSIYRLDSTDTQYFGPGTRLTVL.

The CDR3 protein is CAACDGGYEQYF. CDR3 sequence (DNA): TGTGCCGCCTGCGATGGCGGCTACGAGCAGTACTTC. V usage is TRBV10-3 and J usage is TRBJ2-7; no definite D call. The CDR3 is made up of 12 amino acids. Trimming took 11 bases from V and 3 from J, leaving 14 bases between them. Germline values: CDR1 ENHRY, CDR2 SYGVKD.

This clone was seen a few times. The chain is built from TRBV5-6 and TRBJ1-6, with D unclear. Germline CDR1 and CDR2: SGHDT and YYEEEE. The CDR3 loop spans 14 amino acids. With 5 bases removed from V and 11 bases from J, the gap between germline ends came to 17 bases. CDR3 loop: CASSLGRDQTPLHF. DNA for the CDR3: TGTGCCAGCAGTCTCGGCCGGGATCAAACACCCCTCCACTTT.

CDR3 region: CSVEATGLSATEAFF. In DNA, the CDR3 is TGCAGCGTTGAGGCGACAGGCCTTAGCGCCACTGAAGCTTTCTTT. The chain recombines TRBV29-1 with TRBJ1-1; tentatively, D is TRBD1 (6 bases). This CDR3 spans 15 amino acids. Trimming took off 3 bases at V and 4 bases at J, with 18 bases between the two ends. Germline V gene data show CDR1 as SQVTM and CDR2 as ANQGSEA. Filled out from reference TRBV29-1 and TRBJ1-1, the complete variable domain reads SAVISQKPSRDICQRGTSLTIQCQVDSQVTMMFWYRQQPGQSLTLIATANQGSEATYESGFVIDKFPISRPNLTFSTLTVSNMSPEDSSIYLCSVEATGLSATEAFFGQGTRLTVV.

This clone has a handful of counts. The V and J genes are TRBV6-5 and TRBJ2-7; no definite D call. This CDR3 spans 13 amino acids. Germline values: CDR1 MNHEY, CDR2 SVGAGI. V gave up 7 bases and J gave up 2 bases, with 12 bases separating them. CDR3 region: CASKPGLTYEQYF. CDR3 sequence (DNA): TGTGCCAGCAAACCAGGCCTTACCTACGAGCAGTACTTC.

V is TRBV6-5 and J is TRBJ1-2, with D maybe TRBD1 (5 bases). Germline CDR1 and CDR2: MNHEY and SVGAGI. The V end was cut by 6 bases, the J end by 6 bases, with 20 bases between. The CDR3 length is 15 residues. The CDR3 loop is CASRPSGGGTDGYTF. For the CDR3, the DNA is TGTGCCAGCAGACCCTCGGGGGGTGGAACGGATGGCTACACCTTC.

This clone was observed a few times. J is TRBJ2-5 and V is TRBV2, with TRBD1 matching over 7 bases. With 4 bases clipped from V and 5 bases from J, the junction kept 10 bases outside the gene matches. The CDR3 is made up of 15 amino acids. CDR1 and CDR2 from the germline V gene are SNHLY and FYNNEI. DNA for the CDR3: TGTGCCAGCAGTGGGACAGACAGGGCTGGCGAGACCCAGTACTTC. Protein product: CASSGTDRAGETQYF. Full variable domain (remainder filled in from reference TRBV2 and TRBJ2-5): EPEVTQTPSHQVTQMGQEVILRCVPISNHLYFYWYRQILGQKVEFLVSFYNNEISEKSEIFDDQFSVERPDGSNFTLKIRSTKLEDSAMYFCASSGTDRAGETQYFGPGTRLLVL.

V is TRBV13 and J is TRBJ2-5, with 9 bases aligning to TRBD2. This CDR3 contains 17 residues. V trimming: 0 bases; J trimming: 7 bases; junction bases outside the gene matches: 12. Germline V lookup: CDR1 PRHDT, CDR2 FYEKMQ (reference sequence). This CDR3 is CASSLGLRTSEGGTQYF. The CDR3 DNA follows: TGTGCCAGCAGCTTAGGCCTTCGGACTAGCGAGGGGGGGACCCAGTACTTC.

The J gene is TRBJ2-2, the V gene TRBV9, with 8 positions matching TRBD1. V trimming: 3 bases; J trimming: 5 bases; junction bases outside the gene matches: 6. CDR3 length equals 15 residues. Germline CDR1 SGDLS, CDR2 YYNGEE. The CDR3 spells CASSGGTGQTGELFF. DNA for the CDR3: TGTGCCAGCAGCGGGGGGACAGGCCAGACCGGGGAGCTGTTTTTT.

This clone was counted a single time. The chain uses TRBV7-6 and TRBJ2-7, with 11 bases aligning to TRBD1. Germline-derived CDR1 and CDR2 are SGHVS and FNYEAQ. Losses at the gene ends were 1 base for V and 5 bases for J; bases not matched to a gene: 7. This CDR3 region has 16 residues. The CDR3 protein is CASSLDLDRGPHEQYF. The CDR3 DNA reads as TGTGCCAGCAGCTTAGATCTGGACAGGGGGCCTCACGAGCAGTACTTC. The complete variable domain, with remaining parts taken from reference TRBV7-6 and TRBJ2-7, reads GAGVSQSPRYKVTKRGQDVALRCDPISGHVSLYWYRQALGQGPEFLTYFNYEAQQDKSGLPNDRFSAERPEGSISTLTIQRTEQRDSAMYRCASSLDLDRGPHEQYFGPGTRLTVT.

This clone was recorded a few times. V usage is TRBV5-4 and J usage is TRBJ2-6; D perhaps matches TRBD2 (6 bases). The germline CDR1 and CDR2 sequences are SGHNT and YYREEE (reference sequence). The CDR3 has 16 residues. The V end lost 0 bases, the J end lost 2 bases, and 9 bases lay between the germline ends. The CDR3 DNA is TGTGCCAGCAGCTTGGGAGGAGGGGCTGGGGCCAACGTCCTGACTTTC. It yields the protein CASSLGGGAGANVLTF.

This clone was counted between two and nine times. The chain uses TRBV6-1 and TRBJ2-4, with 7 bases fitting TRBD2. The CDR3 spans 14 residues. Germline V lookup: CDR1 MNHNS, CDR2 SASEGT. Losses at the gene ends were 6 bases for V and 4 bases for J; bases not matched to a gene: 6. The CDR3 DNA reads TGTGCCAGCAGGGGTCCCGGGGGGAAAAACATTCAGTACTTC. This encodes CASRGPGGKNIQYF.

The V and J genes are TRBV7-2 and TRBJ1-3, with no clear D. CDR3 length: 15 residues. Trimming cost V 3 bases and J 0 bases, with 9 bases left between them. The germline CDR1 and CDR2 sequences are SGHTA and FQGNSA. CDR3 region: CASSFTRSSGNTIYF. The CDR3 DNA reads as TGTGCCAGCAGCTTCACGAGAAGCTCTGGAAACACCATATATTTT. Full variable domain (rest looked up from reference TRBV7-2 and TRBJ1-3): GAGVSQSPSNKVTEKGKDVELRCDPISGHTALYWYRQSLGQGLEFLIYFQGNSAPDKSGLPSDRFSAERTGGSVSTLTIQRTQQEDSAVYLCASSFTRSSGNTIYFGEGSWLTVV.